The clone carrying this TCR beta chain has just a few counts. This CDR3 spans 21 amino acids. Germline-derived CDR1 and CDR2 are MNHEY and SMNVEV (reference sequence). The ends lost 6 bases at V and 4 bases at J; junction bases unmatched: 25. Authors of the study amplified TCR beta CDR3 regions from RNA transcripts. Using the HTBI primer set, a first-round RT-PCR was run on the TCR CDR3. A single record per CDR3 protein comes from TCRdb applying MiXCR to the multiplex PCR reads. The repertoire consists of 500,000 to 600,000 distinct CDR3 sequences, with 16% occurring once and the leading ten covering 18%. This specimen comes from a study of T cells in Graves' hyperthyroidism and ophthalmopathy.

The rearrangement uses TRBV27 and TRBJ2-1; 9 positions agree with TRBD1. The origin of this receptor is a woman aged 18-29 years with Graves' hyperthyroidism. Material: blood. CDR3 amino acids: CASRGRTVTLWGQGSYNEQFF. CDR3 in DNA: TGTGCCAGCAGGGGGCGGACTGTAACATTGTGGGGACAGGGTAGTTACAATGAGCAGTTCTTC.